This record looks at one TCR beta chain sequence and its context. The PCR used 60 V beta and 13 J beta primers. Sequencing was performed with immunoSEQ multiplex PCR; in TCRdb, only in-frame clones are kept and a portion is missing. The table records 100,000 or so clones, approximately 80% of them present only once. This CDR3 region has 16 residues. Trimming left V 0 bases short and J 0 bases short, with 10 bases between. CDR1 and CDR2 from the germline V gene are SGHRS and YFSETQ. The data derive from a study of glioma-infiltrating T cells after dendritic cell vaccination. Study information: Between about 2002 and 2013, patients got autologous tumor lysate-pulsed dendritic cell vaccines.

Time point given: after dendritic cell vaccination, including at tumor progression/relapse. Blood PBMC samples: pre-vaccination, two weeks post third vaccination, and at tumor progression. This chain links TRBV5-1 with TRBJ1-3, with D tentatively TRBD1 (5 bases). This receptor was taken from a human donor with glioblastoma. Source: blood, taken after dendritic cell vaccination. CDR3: CASSLGQTSSGNTIYF. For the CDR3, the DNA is TGCGCCAGCAGCTTGGGACAGACGAGCTCTGGAAACACCATATATTTT.